These 23 T cell receptor beta chains share one sample of origin, sequenced in a study of cytomegalovirus exposure and HLA in healthy donors. PCR primers comprised 60 Vbeta and 13 Jbeta primers. Method: immunoSEQ multiplex PCR; TCRdb's copy keeps in-frame clones and lacks some. Found here are approximately 150,000 clones, over 80% of them singletons; the top ten hold roughly 2.9%. What was sequenced was PBMCs. The receptors shown here come from a woman aged 25-40 years in good health and CMV-seronegative.

The V and J genes are TRBV5-5 and TRBJ2-5; D might be TRBD1 (8 bases). This CDR3 comprises 15 residues. Germline CDR1 is SGHKS and CDR2 is YYEKEE (reference sequence). V was trimmed by 5 bases and J by 1 base, leaving 15 bases between them. CDR3 DNA: TGTGCCAGCAGTACAGGGGGGGGCGCCCAAGAGACCCAGTACTTC. Its protein is CASSTGGGAQETQYF.

The chain carries TRBV9 and TRBJ1-1, with D possibly being TRBD1 (6 bases). The germline V gene encodes CDR1 SGDLS and CDR2 YYNGEE. The CDR3 is 14 amino acids. V gave up 4 bases and J gave up 0 bases, with 10 bases separating them. As DNA, the CDR3 is TGTGCCAGCAGCTTCGGACAGATGAACACTGAAGCTTTCTTT. Its protein is CASSFGQMNTEAFF.

The chain has TRBV19 and TRBJ1-1; D not resolved. V lost 3 bases and J 1 base, leaving 9 bases between the germline ends. The CDR3 has 14 amino acids. Germline values: CDR1 LNHDA, CDR2 SQIVND (reference sequence). The CDR3 DNA reads TGTGCCAGTAGTATTCTCGACTGGAACACTGAAGCTTTCTTT. Translating it yields CASSILDWNTEAFF.

This clone was found once. The V gene is TRBV9, the J gene TRBJ1-3, with 7 bases matching TRBD1. There are 15 residues in the CDR3. In germline, CDR1 is SGDLS, CDR2 YYNGEE. With V trimmed by 4 bases and J by 4 bases, 8 bases remained unmatched. The CDR3, as DNA: TGTGCCAGCAGCCGTAGACAGGGTGCAGGAAACACCATATATTTT. The encoded protein is CASSRRQGAGNTIYF.

CDR3 sequence: CASRRQGHEAFF. The DNA of the CDR3 is TGTGCCAGCAGACGACAGGGACATGAAGCTTTCTTT. This rearrangement joins TRBV7-9 to TRBJ1-1, with TRBD1 matching over 7 bases. The CDR3 covers 12 residues. V shed 6 bases, J shed 7 bases, and the junction held 5 bases outside the gene matches. CDR1 is SEHNR, CDR2 FQNEAQ, per germline (reference sequence). The variable domain in full, completed from reference TRBV7-9 and TRBJ1-1, reads DTGVSQNPRHKITKRGQNVTFRCDPISEHNRLYWYRQTLGQGPEFLTYFQNEAQLEKSRLLSDRFSAERPKGSFSTLEIQRTEQGDSAMYLCASRRQGHEAFFGQGTRLTVV.

This clone was counted once. A read error may produce the germline difference seen at one junction end. The rearrangement links TRBV5-1 to TRBJ1-4; TRBD1 might be the D (6 bases). CDR1 SGHRS and CDR2 YFSETQ come from the germline V gene. CDR3 length equals 15 residues. The CDR3 DNA sequence: TGCGCCAGCAGCCCACGGACAGCAACTAATGAAAAACTGCTTTTT. It encodes CASSPRTATNEKLLF.

This clone has only a few counts. The V gene is TRBV19, the J gene TRBJ1-2; D is perhaps TRBD1 (6 bases). The CDR3 is made up of 15 amino acids. Trimming took 8 bases from V and 8 from J, leaving 24 bases between them. CDR1 and CDR2 (germline): LNHDA, SQIVND (reference sequence). CDR3 in amino acids: CASSGQKTGLWGYTF. Here the CDR3 DNA reads TGTGCCAGTTCCGGACAGAAGACCGGCCTTTGGGGCTACACCTTC.

The genes are TRBV19 and TRBJ2-5, with TRBD2 matching 7 bases. CDR3 length: 13 amino acids. With V trimmed by 6 bases and J by 5 bases, 6 bases remained unmatched. Germline lookup yields CDR1 LNHDA and CDR2 SQIVND (reference sequence). Written as DNA, the CDR3 is TGTGCCAGTAGGGCCTGGGAGGGCGAGACCCAGTACTTC. This translates into CASRAWEGETQYF.

The chain uses TRBV10-3 and TRBJ2-7; the D gene is possibly TRBD1 (5 bases). The CDR3 is 14 amino acids. Trimming stripped 0 bases from V and 4 bases from J, with 10 bases between. Germline V lookup: CDR1 ENHRY, CDR2 SYGVKD. The CDR3 here is CAISESLQGYEQYF. CDR3 coding DNA: TGTGCCATCAGTGAGTCGCTGCAGGGTTACGAGCAGTACTTC.

This clone was picked up one time. CDR3 in DNA: TGTGCCATCAGCGGGTACCAGGGGGACGAGCAGTACTTC. This translates into CAISGYQGDEQYF. The chain recombines TRBV10-3 with TRBJ2-7, with 7 bases that match TRBD1. The CDR3 extends over 13 amino acids. J gave up 5 bases and V 6 bases, and 7 bases lay outside the gene matches. The germline V gene has CDR1 ENHRY and CDR2 SYGVKD.

In this sample, this clone turned up once. V usage is TRBV29-1 and J usage is TRBJ2-6, with 11 bases identical to TRBD1. Germline V gene lookup returns CDR1 SQVTM and CDR2 ANQGSEA. The ends lost 7 bases at V and 2 bases at J; junction bases unmatched: 1. This CDR3 region has 14 residues. CDR3 sequence reads: CSAGQGAGANVLTF. The CDR3 DNA sequence: TGCAGCGCGGGACAGGGGGCTGGGGCCAACGTCCTGACTTTC.

The V gene is TRBV9, the J gene TRBJ2-1; a possible D gene is TRBD2 (5 bases). The CDR3 has 14 amino acids. Germline CDR1 reads SGDLS; CDR2 reads YYNGEE. Trimming cost V 3 bases and J 0 bases, with 7 bases left between them. CDR3 coding DNA: TGTGCCAGCAGCGGTCTAGCCTCCTACAATGAGCAGTTCTTC. Residues: CASSGLASYNEQFF.

This chain connects TRBV10-1 to TRBJ2-3, with 10 nucleotides matching TRBD1. The germline V gene has CDR1 WNHNN and CDR2 SYGVQD (reference sequence). The CDR3 sequence is 17 residues long. The trim removed 5 bases at V and 4 bases at J, leaving 12 bases unmatched. The CDR3 spells CASSPRLGDRGPDTQYF. CDR3 bases: TGCGCCAGCAGTCCGAGATTAGGGGACAGGGGTCCAGATACGCAGTATTTT.

The rearrangement joins TRBV14 to TRBJ2-5; 8 nucleotides align to TRBD2. This CDR3 region has 17 residues. Trimming at V came to 0 bases and at J to 4 bases, leaving 10 bases not matched to a gene. Germline V gives CDR1 SGHDN, CDR2 FVKESK. In nucleotides, the CDR3 is TGTGCCAGCAGCCAAGAGGTTGTAGCGGGGACGGGAGAGACCCAGTACTTC. It specifies CASSQEVVAGTGETQYF. Full variable domain (rest looked up from reference TRBV14 and TRBJ2-5): EAGVTQFPSHSVIEKGQTVTLRCDPISGHDNLYWYRRVMGKEIKFLLHFVKESKQDESGMPNNRFLAERTGGTYSTLKVQPAELEDSGVYFCASSQEVVAGTGETQYFGPGTRLLVL.

The genes are TRBV11-2 and TRBJ2-2; TRBD2 matches 13 bases. CDR1 and CDR2 (germline): SGHAT, FQNNGV. CDR3 length: 17 residues. Unmatched junction bases numbered 9, after V lost 4 bases and J lost 7 bases. CDR3 DNA sequence: TGTGCCAGCAGCTCCAGGACTAGCGGGAGTAGGAACGGGGAGCTGTTTTTT. Amino acid sequence: CASSSRTSGSRNGELFF.

There are a few counts of this clone. This chain connects TRBV6-6 to TRBJ1-1, with unresolved D. Trimming shortened V by 5 bases and J by 0 bases, and 13 bases separated the two germline ends. CDR1 is MNHNY, CDR2 SVGAGI, per germline (reference sequence). This CDR3 is built from 15 residues. DNA for the CDR3: TGTGCCAGCAGTCGCGGCTCCAACCTGAACACTGAAGCTTTCTTT. Its protein is CASSRGSNLNTEAFF.

The V gene is TRBV7-6, the J gene TRBJ2-1, with 7 bases identical to TRBD1. V shed 0 bases and J 4 bases; nucleotides not matched to a gene: 3. The CDR3 is made up of 15 amino acids. CDR1 is SGHVS and CDR2 is FNYEAQ in the germline V gene. CDR3 protein: CASSLAGGVYNEQFF. DNA for the CDR3: TGTGCCAGCAGCTTAGCAGGGGGCGTATACAATGAGCAGTTCTTC.

This chain uses TRBV6-4 with TRBJ1-4; maybe TRBD1 (6 bases). The V end was cut by 7 bases, the J end by 6 bases, with 12 bases between. Germline CDR1 reads MRHNA; CDR2 reads SNTAGT. The CDR3 covers 13 residues. The DNA of the CDR3 is TGTGCCAGCACCGACGGGACACATGAAAAACTGTTTTTT. Amino acids: CASTDGTHEKLFF.

This clone was counted between two and nine times. The chain is built from TRBV21-1 and TRBJ2-7; the D call of TRBD2 is as the table states it, not checked on the DNA. TRBV21-1 is deemed a pseudogene. This CDR3 is 16 amino acids long. CDR3 in DNA: TGTGCCAGCAGCAAAGCGGAGCGGGGGCCCTCCTACGAGCAGTACTTC. Translated, it gives CASSKAERGPSYEQYF.

This sequence joins TRBV25-1 and TRBJ1-6; possibly TRBD1 for D (5 bases). V lost 8 bases and J 7 bases, leaving 18 bases between the germline ends. The CDR3 contains 15 residues. CDR1 MGHDK and CDR2 SYGVNS come from the germline V gene. The CDR3 loop reads CASSARGFSNSPLHF. CDR3 DNA: TGTGCCAGCTCGGCCCGGGGGTTCAGCAATTCACCCCTCCACTTT.

The gene calls are TRBV27 and TRBJ2-7; 9 positions match TRBD2. Germline-derived CDR1 and CDR2 are MNHEY and SMNVEV (reference sequence). J gave up 7 bases and V 3 bases, and 16 bases lay outside the gene matches. The CDR3 spans 17 residues. CDR3 sequence (DNA): TGTGCCAGCAGTTTGCAGCCCTTAGGCGGGAGGGCCCGGGAGCAGTACTTC. It yields the protein CASSLQPLGGRAREQYF.

The genes are TRBV19 and TRBJ2-7, with a tentative D call TRBD2 (5 bases). This CDR3 has 13 amino acids. Germline CDR1 reads LNHDA; CDR2 reads SQIVND (reference sequence). Trimming took off 2 bases at V and 6 bases at J, with 11 bases between the two ends. The DNA of the CDR3 is TGTGCCAGTAGTATATCTCGCCGGGGCGAGCAGTACTTC. Translated: CASSISRRGEQYF.

The chain has TRBV5-1 and TRBJ1-3; 8 nucleotides line up with TRBD1. Germline values: CDR1 SGHRS, CDR2 YFSETQ. V was clipped by 4 bases and J by 2 bases; unmatched bases: 5. This CDR3 is 15 amino acids long. The CDR3 sequence is CASSAATGAGNTIYF. The CDR3 DNA reads as TGCGCCAGCAGCGCAGCGACAGGGGCTGGAAACACCATATATTTT. Full variable domain (rest looked up from reference TRBV5-1 and TRBJ1-3): KAGVTQTPRYLIKTRGQQVTLSCSPISGHRSVSWYQQTPGQGLQFLFEYFSETQRNKGNFPGRFSGRQFSNSRSEMNVSTLELGDSALYLCASSAATGAGNTIYFGEGSWLTVV.